Sequencing of this T cell receptor beta chain was carried out in a study of Graves' ophthalmopathy and Graves' hyperthyroidism. The wider study: Pretreatment peripheral blood was obtained at initial diagnosis.

After removal of 6 bases from V and 2 bases from J, the junction contained 5 bases not matched to a gene. The CDR3 covers 15 residues. CDR1 and CDR2 (germline): ENHRY, SYGVKD. Researchers took RNA transcripts and amplified TCR beta CDR3 regions from them. The first-round RT-PCR employed HTBI primers together with the Qiagen OneStep RT-PCR kit. A multiplex PCR was then performed as the second round. TCRdb re-derived calls from the multiplex PCR reads in MiXCR, one entry per CDR3 protein. There are 400,000 to 450,000 distinct CDR3 sequences in the sample; more than 20% occur only once, and 2.5% to 3.5% lies in the top ten. This clonotype appeared many times. Its antigen is unidentified. Regarding the study as a whole: Prediction of ophthalmopathy progression reached around 71% sensitivity and approximately 75% specificity.

The chain carries TRBV10-3 and TRBJ2-5, with TRBD2 matching over 11 bases. This sequence originates from a woman aged 18-30 years with stable Graves' hyperthyroidism. Source material: peripheral blood. Here the CDR3 DNA reads TGTGCCATCAGCTCGACTAGCGGGACACAAGAGACCCAGTACTTC. It encodes CAISSTSGTQETQYF.